The 17 T cell receptor beta chains below were found in one sample sequenced in a study of CD8 T cells in ankylosing spondylitis. TCRdb reprocessed the 5' RACE reads with MiXCR, giving one entry per CDR3 protein. The sample gives around 340,000 distinct CDR3 sequences, roughly 22% of which show up once; 10% to 15% is in the top ten. The specimen was blood, either unsorted or a sorted T cell fraction (not recorded which). The source of these receptors is a male donor with ankylosing spondylitis or in good health (not recorded which).

This clonotype was observed a few times. The chain links TRBV20-1 to TRBJ2-5, with a possible D match to TRBD2 (7 bases). Trimming took 6 bases from V and 5 from J, leaving 19 bases between them. CDR3 size: 14 residues. Per the germline V gene, CDR1 is DFQATT and CDR2 is SNEGSKA (reference sequence). Here the CDR3 DNA reads TGCAGTGCCACCCCGGGGGGCGGCCTGGAGACCCAGTACTTC. Protein: CSATPGGGLETQYF.

V is TRBV10-2 and J is TRBJ2-1; TRBD2 aligns across 16 bases. This CDR3 region has 14 residues. Per germline, CDR1 WSHSY and CDR2 SAAADI. Trimming at V came to 8 bases and at J to 13 bases, leaving 8 bases not matched to a gene. CDR3 loop: CASDGTSGGAEQFF. CDR3 DNA: TGCGCCAGCGATGGGACTAGCGGGGGGGCCGAACAGTTCTTC.

V gene TRBV11-2 combines with J gene TRBJ2-1; 15 bases are shared with TRBD2. Germline CDR1 is SGHAT and CDR2 is FQNNGV. V lost 5 bases to trimming and J lost 9 bases; unmatched junction nucleotides: 8. The CDR3 is 16 amino acids. As DNA, the CDR3 is TGTGCCAGCAGCCCCCGGACTAGCGGGGGGGCCAGTGAGCAGTTCTTC. Translation gives CASSPRTSGGASEQFF.

This clonotype was seen a few times. This rearrangement joins TRBV7-6 to TRBJ2-2; the match to TRBD2 covers 7 bases. The germline gives CDR1 SGHVS, CDR2 FNYEAQ. J lost 0 bases, V lost 5 bases, and 6 bases had no gene match. The CDR3 has 16 amino acids. The CDR3 loop is CASSLGTTANTGELFF. The CDR3 bases are TGTGCCAGCAGCCTGGGGACTACGGCGAACACCGGGGAGCTGTTTTTT.

In its sample, this clonotype was seen a few times. The chain joins TRBV11-1 to TRBJ2-1, with 11 bases identical to TRBD2. Germline trimming cut 5 bases from V and 4 bases from J; bases unmatched to any gene: 16. Germline-derived CDR1 and CDR2 are SGHAT and FQDESV (reference sequence). The CDR3 loop spans 19 amino acids. In DNA, the CDR3 is TGTGCCAGCAGCCCAGCCAGGGGGCTAGCGGGGGGTTTATACAATGAGCAGTTCTTC. This sequence encodes CASSPARGLAGGLYNEQFF. The entire variable domain, with the rest obtained from reference TRBV11-1 and TRBJ2-1, is as follows: EAEVAQSPRYKITEKSQAVAFWCDPISGHATLYWYRQILGQGPELLVQFQDESVVDDSQLPKDRFSAERLKGVDSTLKIQPAELGDSAMYLCASSPARGLAGGLYNEQFFGPGTRLTVL.

This clonotype was detected only a few times. The J gene is TRBJ2-7, the V gene TRBV6-1; D is unresolved. Deletions cut 7 bases from V and 5 bases from J, with 24 bases between. CDR3 length: 16 amino acids. Germline CDR1 MNHNS, CDR2 SASEGT. CDR3 sequence reads: CASTLSHWGGIHEQYF. CDR3 DNA: TGTGCCAGCACCCTCTCCCACTGGGGTGGTATCCACGAGCAGTACTTC.

This clonotype came up a few times. This rearrangement joins TRBV6-1 to TRBJ2-7; TRBD1 matches 8 bases. The CDR3 sequence is 14 residues long. V shed 4 bases, J shed 5 bases, and the junction held 7 bases outside the gene matches. The germline gives CDR1 MNHNS, CDR2 SASEGT. CDR3 nucleotides: TGTGCCAGCAGTGGGTGGACAGGGTTTAACGAGCAGTACTTC. Protein product: CASSGWTGFNEQYF.

The V gene is TRBV12-3 or TRBV12-4, the J gene TRBJ2-1; TRBD1 is a possible D gene (6 bases). With 4 bases removed from V and 4 bases from J, the gap between germline ends came to 14 bases. CDR3 length: 15 residues. CDR3 sequence (DNA): TGTGCCAGCAGTTCCCTTGGGGGCCCTTACAATGAGCAGTTCTTC. This translates into CASSSLGGPYNEQFF.

This clonotype was recorded a few times. The chain uses TRBV9 and TRBJ2-1; D is unresolved. CDR3 length: 14 residues. The germline CDR1 and CDR2 sequences are SGDLS and YYNGEE. The V gene lost 3 bases and the J gene lost 9 bases, with 16 bases spanning the gap. In DNA, the CDR3 is TGTGCCAGCAGCGACGATAGGACGGCCGGTGAGCAGTTCTTC. Translating gives CASSDDRTAGEQFF. Combining the CDR3 with reference TRBV9 and TRBJ2-1 gives the whole variable domain DSGVTQTPKHLITATGQRVTLRCSPRSGDLSVYWYQQSLDQGLQFLIQYYNGEERAKGNILERFSAQQFPDLHSELNLSSLELGDSALYFCASSDDRTAGEQFFGPGTRLTVL.

This clonotype was observed a few times. This chain uses TRBV11-1 with TRBJ2-6; perhaps TRBD1 as D (5 bases). Germline CDR1 SGHAT, CDR2 FQDESV (reference sequence). Trimming cost V 3 bases and J 0 bases, with 15 bases left between them. The CDR3 is made up of 18 amino acids. Here the CDR3 reads CASSFSGAGPSGANVLTF. CDR3 nucleotide sequence: TGTGCCAGCAGCTTTTCTGGGGCAGGGCCCTCTGGGGCCAACGTCCTGACTTTC.

The rearrangement links TRBV27 to TRBJ1-1; D gene ambiguous. CDR3 length equals 14 residues. Trimming stripped 2 bases from V and 6 bases from J, with 13 bases between. The germline gives CDR1 MNHEY, CDR2 SMNVEV (reference sequence). CDR3 nucleotides: TGTGCCAGCAGTTTACTCGGCAGGATCGCTGAAGCTTTCTTT. Amino acid sequence: CASSLLGRIAEAFF.

V and J are TRBV20-1 and TRBJ2-1; 9 bases line up with TRBD1. The germline CDR1 and CDR2 sequences are DFQATT and SNEGSKA (reference sequence). The CDR3 loop spans 15 amino acids. V was pared by 6 bases and J by 8 bases, with 14 bases of the junction left unmatched. In nucleotides, the CDR3 is TGCAGTGCCGAATCGGGACAGGGCGATTTTGATGAGCAGTTCTTC. Protein: CSAESGQGDFDEQFF.

This clonotype was seen a handful of times. The chain joins TRBV20-1 to TRBJ2-7; no clear D. CDR3 length: 13 amino acids. With 5 bases removed from V and 3 bases from J, the gap between germline ends came to 14 bases. The V gene's germline CDR1 is DFQATT and CDR2 SNEGSKA (reference sequence). CDR3 DNA: TGCAGTGCTCTTGGGCAGACTGACTACGAGCAGTACTTC. Encoded protein: CSALGQTDYEQYF.

This chain uses TRBV11-3 with TRBJ2-2; D gene ambiguous. Per the germline V gene, CDR1 is SGHNT and CDR2 is YENEEA. The CDR3 is made up of 16 amino acids. V was trimmed by 3 bases and J by 2 bases, leaving 13 bases between them. CDR3 in DNA: TGTGCCAGCAGCTTGTCCCCCTCGTCCAACACCGGGGAGCTGTTTTTT. Translating it yields CASSLSPSSNTGELFF.

V usage is TRBV29-1 and J usage is TRBJ2-1; either TRBD1 or TRBD2 may supply D (5 bases each). CDR1 and CDR2 from the germline V gene are SQVTM and ANQGSEA. The V gene lost 1 base and the J gene lost 4 bases, with 14 bases spanning the gap. The CDR3 contains 15 residues. The CDR3 sequence: CSVEGRDREYNEQFF. The CDR3 nucleotides read TGCAGCGTTGAAGGCCGGGACCGAGAATACAATGAGCAGTTCTTC.

A single count supports this clonotype. The rearrangement links TRBV7-8 to TRBJ2-7; no clear D. The V gene's germline CDR1 is SGHVS and CDR2 FQNEAQ. With 5 bases removed from V and 0 bases from J, the gap between germline ends came to 11 bases. The CDR3 extends over 14 amino acids. The CDR3 DNA follows: TGTGCCAGCAGCACCTGGACGGACTCCTACGAGCAGTACTTC. It encodes CASSTWTDSYEQYF.

The chain is built from TRBV18 and TRBJ2-3; D uncertain. V was pared by 3 bases and J by 2 bases, with 9 bases between. The CDR3 contains 14 residues. Germline CDR1 and CDR2: KGHSH and LQKENI. CDR3 amino acids: CASSPVENTDTQYF. DNA of the CDR3: TGTGCCAGCTCACCGGTTGAAAACACAGATACGCAGTATTTT.